This TCR beta chain was sequenced for a study of blood T cell repertoires in COVID-19. Looking at the study overall: COVID-19 samples, acute and convalescent, were from the United States, Italy and Spain.

As handled by the study authors: Estimated nucleated cell counts came from reference gene primer amplification. Measured with immunoSEQ multiplex PCR; TCRdb has only the in-frame clones, and not every one. V and J calls and clone size follow that table, whereas D and trimming were derived from the DNA. There are under 200,000 clones in the sample; around 82% occur only once, and around 9.5% lies in the top ten. The CDR3 spans 16 residues. Germline CDR1 reads SGHVS; CDR2 reads FQNEAQ. The V and J ends lost 1 base and 0 bases respectively, with 11 bases between them. This TCR came from a woman older than 75 with acute or convalescent COVID-19. The chain couples TRBV7-8 to TRBJ2-3; possibly TRBD1 for D (5 bases). Sequencing was performed on peripheral blood. CDR3 nucleotides: TGTGCCAGCAGCTTAGTTAGTGGGGCGAGCACAGATACGCAGTATTTT. Residues: CASSLVSGASTDTQYF. The full variable domain, in which reference TRBV7-8 and TRBJ2-3 provide the parts outside the CDR3, is GAGVSQSPRYKVAKRGQDVALRCDPISGHVSLFWYQQALGQGPEFLTYFQNEAQLDKSGLPSDRFFAERPEGSVSTLKIQRTQQEDSAVYLCASSLVSGASTDTQYFGPGTRLTVL.